Listed here are 25 T cell receptor beta chains from one sample, sequenced in a study of blood T cell repertoires in COVID-19. Measured with immunoSEQ multiplex PCR; TCRdb has only the in-frame clones, and not every one. The sample consists of about 85,000 clones, 85% to 90% of them appearing once. The sequencing sample was made of peripheral blood. Source of these receptors: a woman older than 75 with active or convalescent COVID-19.

CDR3 coding DNA: TGTGCCAGCAGTCAATCTAGCGGGAGGGCGGATGAGCAGTTCTTC. This sequence encodes CASSQSSGRADEQFF. V and J are TRBV6-5 and TRBJ2-1; 12 nucleotides align to TRBD2. Per the germline V gene, CDR1 is MNHEY and CDR2 is SVGAGI. The CDR3 is 15 amino acids. J was trimmed by 8 bases and V by 5 bases; bases with no gene match: 7.

The chain carries TRBV28 and TRBJ1-2, with 9 bases fitting TRBD1. The trim removed 5 bases at V and 8 bases at J, leaving 12 bases unmatched. Germline V gene data show CDR1 as MDHEN and CDR2 as SYDVKM. The CDR3 extends over 15 amino acids. The CDR3 DNA reads as TGTGCCAGCAGTCCGCCTGGGGACAGGGTATCCGGCTACACCTTC. Its protein product is CASSPPGDRVSGYTF.

The J gene is TRBJ1-3, the V gene TRBV7-2; 7 nucleotides match TRBD1. V was clipped by 4 bases and J by 2 bases; unmatched bases: 5. The V gene's germline CDR1 is SGHTA and CDR2 FQGNSA. The CDR3 loop spans 15 amino acids. Here the CDR3 DNA reads TGTGCCAGCAGCTCTAGGGACAGCACTGGAAACACCATATATTTT. Translated: CASSSRDSTGNTIYF.

The V and J genes are TRBV5-1 and TRBJ1-6; 8 bases map to TRBD1. The CDR3 has 14 amino acids. Germline assignment: CDR1 SGHRS and CDR2 YFSETQ. Trimming at V came to 4 bases and at J to 5 bases, leaving 2 bases not matched to a gene. The CDR3 nucleotides read TGCGCCAGCAGCCTGGGACAGGATAATTCACCCCTCCACTTT. Protein product: CASSLGQDNSPLHF. The entire variable domain, with the rest obtained from reference TRBV5-1 and TRBJ1-6, is as follows: KAGVTQTPRYLIKTRGQQVTLSCSPISGHRSVSWYQQTPGQGLQFLFEYFSETQRNKGNFPGRFSGRQFSNSRSEMNVSTLELGDSALYLCASSLGQDNSPLHFGNGTRLTVT.

The V call is TRBV19, the J call TRBJ2-1; weak D call: TRBD1 (6 bases). This CDR3 has 13 amino acids. Germline V gene sequence: CDR1 LNHDA, CDR2 SQIVND (reference sequence). The V end lost 0 bases, the J end lost 9 bases, and 9 bases lay between the germline ends. CDR3 in amino acids: CASSIEGAGEQFF. The CDR3 region has the DNA TGTGCCAGTAGTATAGAGGGGGCGGGTGAGCAGTTCTTC.

The chain is built from TRBV28 and TRBJ1-4; 11 bases are shared with TRBD1. This CDR3 is 17 amino acids long. Germline CDR1 and CDR2: MDHEN and SYDVKM. J gave up 3 bases and V 4 bases, and 7 bases lay outside the gene matches. CDR3 nucleotides: TGTGCCAGCAGTTCCCCAGGACAGGGGGCGGCTAATGAAAAACTGTTTTTT. Its translation: CASSSPGQGAANEKLFF.

J is TRBJ2-7 and V is TRBV20-1, with TRBD1 matching over 7 bases. The germline V gene has CDR1 DFQATT and CDR2 SNEGSKA (reference sequence). The CDR3 is made up of 13 amino acids. V was pared by 3 bases and J by 2 bases, with 4 bases of the junction left unmatched. The CDR3 region has the DNA TGCAGTGCTAGTGAGGGACAGACCTACGAGCAGTACTTC. It translates to CSASEGQTYEQYF.

The chain uses TRBV6-6 and TRBJ1-2; D is ambiguous. CDR3 length equals 12 residues. V was clipped by 7 bases and J by 4 bases, with 10 bases between them. Germline CDR1 and CDR2: MNHNY and SVGAGI (reference sequence). The CDR3 region is CASTAESYGYTF. CDR3 DNA: TGTGCCAGCACCGCCGAGTCCTATGGCTACACCTTC.

The chain links TRBV19 to TRBJ1-6, with D unresolved. The CDR3 spans 17 residues. CDR1 LNHDA and CDR2 SQIVND come from the germline V gene (reference sequence). Trimming shortened V by 7 bases and J by 0 bases, and 16 bases separated the two germline ends. This CDR3 is CASNPRAVSSYNSPLHF. The CDR3 DNA is TGTGCCAGTAACCCAAGAGCGGTCAGCTCCTATAATTCACCCCTCCACTTT.

The chain recombines TRBV19 with TRBJ1-5; tentatively, D is TRBD1 (5 bases). This CDR3 contains 12 residues. V lost 9 bases and J lost 4, with 10 bases in between. Germline assignment: CDR1 LNHDA and CDR2 SQIVND (reference sequence). The CDR3 reads CASRDTNQPQHF. The CDR3, as DNA: TGTGCCAGCAGGGATACGAATCAGCCCCAGCATTTT.

This clone occurred a few times. The rearrangement joins TRBV4-1 to TRBJ2-7; 11 nucleotides align to TRBD1. J was trimmed by 4 bases and V by 0 bases; bases with no gene match: 8. Germline CDR1 reads MGHRA; CDR2 reads YSYEKL. This CDR3 region has 17 residues. Written as DNA, the CDR3 is TGCGCCAGCAGCCAAGATCATGGGACAGGGGGGCATTACGAGCAGTACTTC. The encoded protein is CASSQDHGTGGHYEQYF.

This clone was counted a few times. The V call is TRBV7-9, the J call TRBJ1-6, with D uncertain. CDR3 length: 13 residues. V lost 1 base, J lost 8 bases, and 6 bases lay in between. Germline V gene lookup returns CDR1 SEHNR and CDR2 FQNEAQ (reference sequence). The CDR3 DNA follows: TGTGCCAGCAGCTTAGGTCAGGATTCACCCCTCCACTTT. This gives the protein CASSLGQDSPLHF.

This sequence joins TRBV27 and TRBJ2-2; 10 bases fit TRBD2. Germline V lookup: CDR1 MNHEY, CDR2 SMNVEV (reference sequence). CDR3 length: 19 residues. V gave up 7 bases and J gave up 6 bases; unmatched junction bases: 20. This chain's CDR3 is CASTPRASGSSYKAGELFF. In DNA, the CDR3 is TGTGCCAGCACCCCTAGGGCTAGCGGGAGTAGTTATAAGGCCGGGGAGCTGTTTTTT.

The J gene is TRBJ1-2, the V gene TRBV28; D is undetermined. Trimming removed 5 bases at V and 8 bases at J, with 12 bases between. The CDR3 consists of 12 residues. In germline, CDR1 is MDHEN, CDR2 SYDVKM. This CDR3 is CASSPPGLGYTF. The CDR3, as DNA: TGTGCCAGCAGTCCGCCGGGTTTGGGCTACACCTTC.

Here the CDR3 reads CASSENTLYEQYF. CDR3 sequence (DNA): TGCGCCAGCAGTGAGAATACACTATACGAGCAGTACTTC. This sequence joins TRBV10-2 and TRBJ2-7; D is undetermined. The CDR3 length is 13 residues. Germline values: CDR1 WSHSY, CDR2 SAAADI. V gave up 2 bases and J gave up 4 bases, with 9 bases separating them.

The J gene is TRBJ2-3, the V gene TRBV29-1; 13 bases are shared with TRBD2. With 6 bases clipped from V and 4 bases from J, the junction kept 16 bases outside the gene matches. Germline assignment: CDR1 SQVTM and CDR2 ANQGSEA. This CDR3 has 18 amino acids. CDR3 amino acids: CSVPRGTGTSGNADTQYF. DNA of the CDR3: TGCAGCGTACCCAGAGGGACAGGGACTAGCGGGAATGCAGATACGCAGTATTTT.

The gene calls are TRBV18 and TRBJ1-1; 11 positions agree with TRBD1. V shed 0 bases, J shed 5 bases, and the junction held 2 bases outside the gene matches. The germline V gene has CDR1 KGHSH and CDR2 LQKENI. This CDR3 region has 15 residues. The CDR3 DNA reads as TGTGCCAGCTCACCACCGGGGACAGGGGGGACTGAAGCTTTCTTT. Protein sequence: CASSPPGTGGTEAFF.

V gene TRBV11-2 combines with J gene TRBJ2-1, with 14 bases that match TRBD2. The CDR3 totals 19 residues. The junction had 10 bases not matched to a gene; V was cut back by 4 bases and J by 2 bases. Per germline, CDR1 SGHAT and CDR2 FQNNGV. The CDR3 protein is CASSSPGLAGVNTYNEQFF. The CDR3 DNA reads TGTGCCAGCAGCTCCCCGGGACTAGCGGGAGTGAACACCTACAATGAGCAGTTCTTC.

This chain joins TRBV9 and TRBJ2-1, with 11 positions matching TRBD2. J lost 5 bases, V lost 1 base, and 8 bases had no gene match. Germline V gene data show CDR1 as SGDLS and CDR2 as YYNGEE. The CDR3 covers 17 residues. This CDR3 is CASSVNPGTSGHNEQFF. Here the CDR3 DNA reads TGTGCCAGCAGCGTAAATCCCGGGACTAGCGGTCACAATGAGCAGTTCTTC.

The chain couples TRBV10-3 to TRBJ1-1; 9 bases are a match to TRBD1. The CDR3 has 16 residues. V shed 1 base and J 10 bases; nucleotides not matched to a gene: 13. The germline V gene has CDR1 ENHRY and CDR2 SYGVKD. The CDR3 loop is CAISELTRDREGGAFF. Written as DNA, the CDR3 is TGTGCCATCAGTGAGTTAACCCGGGACAGGGAGGGGGGAGCTTTCTTT.

The genes are TRBV20-1 and TRBJ1-5, with D possibly being TRBD1 (5 bases). This CDR3 has 14 amino acids. Trimming stripped 3 bases from V and 1 base from J, with 10 bases between. The germline V gene has CDR1 DFQATT and CDR2 SNEGSKA (reference sequence). CDR3 coding DNA: TGCAGTGCTAGTACAGGAGAGAGCAATCAGCCCCAGCATTTT. Translation: CSASTGESNQPQHF.

The chain uses TRBV7-9 and TRBJ1-2; D gene uncertain. The CDR3 loop spans 15 amino acids. The V end was cut by 4 bases, the J end by 7 bases, with 19 bases between. Germline V gives CDR1 SEHNR, CDR2 FQNEAQ (reference sequence). The CDR3 spells CASSSGAPQGGGYTF. The CDR3 nucleotides read TGTGCCAGCAGCTCAGGTGCCCCCCAAGGAGGTGGCTACACCTTC.

The V and J genes are TRBV5-4 and TRBJ1-4, with 8 bases matching TRBD1. Unmatched junction bases numbered 5, after V lost 4 bases and J lost 3 bases. The CDR3 is 15 residues long. CDR1 and CDR2 from the germline V gene are SGHNT and YYREEE (reference sequence). The CDR3 DNA reads as TGTGCCAGCAGCCCTCGGACAGGGTCTAATGAAAAACTGTTTTTT. Protein sequence: CASSPRTGSNEKLFF. Combining the CDR3 with reference TRBV5-4 and TRBJ1-4 gives the whole variable domain ETGVTQSPTHLIKTRGQQVTLRCSSQSGHNTVSWYQQALGQGPQFIFQYYREEENGRGNFPPRFSGLQFPNYSSELNVNALELDDSALYLCASSPRTGSNEKLFFGSGTQLSVL.

V and J are TRBV7-2 and TRBJ2-6; TRBD1 is a possible D gene (6 bases). Germline V CDR1 and CDR2: SGHTA, FQGNSA. V gave up 1 base and J gave up 2 bases, with 12 bases separating them. The CDR3 is 17 residues long. The CDR3 here is CASSLEPNRAGANVLTF. As DNA, the CDR3 is TGTGCCAGCAGCTTAGAGCCAAACAGGGCTGGGGCCAACGTCCTGACTTTC.

This clone was found once. The chain joins TRBV5-6 to TRBJ1-4, with no clear D. The V and J ends lost 1 base and 8 bases respectively, with 9 bases between them. Germline CDR1 is SGHDT and CDR2 is YYEEEE. This CDR3 region has 13 residues. The CDR3: CASSLPSEEKLFF. The CDR3 DNA reads TGTGCCAGCAGCTTGCCTTCTGAGGAAAAACTGTTTTTT.